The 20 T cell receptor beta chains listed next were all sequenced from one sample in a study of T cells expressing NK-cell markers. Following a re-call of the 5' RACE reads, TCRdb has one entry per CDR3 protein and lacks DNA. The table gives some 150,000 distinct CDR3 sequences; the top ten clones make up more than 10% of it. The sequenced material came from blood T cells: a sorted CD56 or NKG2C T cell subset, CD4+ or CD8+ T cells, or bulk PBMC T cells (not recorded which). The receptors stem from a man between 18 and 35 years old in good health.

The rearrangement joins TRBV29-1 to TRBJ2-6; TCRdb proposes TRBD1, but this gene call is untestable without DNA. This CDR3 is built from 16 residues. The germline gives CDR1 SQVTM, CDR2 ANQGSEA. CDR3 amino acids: CSVEGGNDSGANVLTF.

The CDR3 is CASGEDRASTEAFF. V is TRBV6-2 or TRBV6-3 and J is TRBJ1-1; TCRdb lists TRBD1, though no DNA is available to test this call. Germline V gives CDR1 MNHEY, CDR2 SVGEGT. The CDR3 is 14 residues long.

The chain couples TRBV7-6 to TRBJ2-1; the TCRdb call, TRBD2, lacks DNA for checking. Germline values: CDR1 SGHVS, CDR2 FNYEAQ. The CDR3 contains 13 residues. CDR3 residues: CASRDGLFAEQFF.

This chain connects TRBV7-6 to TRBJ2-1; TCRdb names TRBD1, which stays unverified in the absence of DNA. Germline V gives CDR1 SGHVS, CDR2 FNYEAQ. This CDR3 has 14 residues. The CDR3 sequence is CASSSLGASNEQFF.

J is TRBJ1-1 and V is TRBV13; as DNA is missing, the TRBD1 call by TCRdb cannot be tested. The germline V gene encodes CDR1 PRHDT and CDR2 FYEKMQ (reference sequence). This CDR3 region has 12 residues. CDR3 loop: CASGGRGASAFF.

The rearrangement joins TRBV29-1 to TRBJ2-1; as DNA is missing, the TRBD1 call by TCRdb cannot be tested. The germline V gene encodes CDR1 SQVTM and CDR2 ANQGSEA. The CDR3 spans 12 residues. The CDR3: CSVGLGGHEQFF.

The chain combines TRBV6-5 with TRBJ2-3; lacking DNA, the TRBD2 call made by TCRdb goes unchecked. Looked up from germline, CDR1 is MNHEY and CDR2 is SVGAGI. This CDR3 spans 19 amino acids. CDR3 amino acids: CASSYSSLQASGSADTQYF.

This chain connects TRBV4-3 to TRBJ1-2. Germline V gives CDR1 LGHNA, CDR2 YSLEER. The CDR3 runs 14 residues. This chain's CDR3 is CASSQIGENYGYTF.

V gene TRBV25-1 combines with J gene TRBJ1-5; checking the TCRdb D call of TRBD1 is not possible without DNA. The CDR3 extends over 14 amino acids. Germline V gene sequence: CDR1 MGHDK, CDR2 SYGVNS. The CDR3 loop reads CASSGPGSTQPQHF.

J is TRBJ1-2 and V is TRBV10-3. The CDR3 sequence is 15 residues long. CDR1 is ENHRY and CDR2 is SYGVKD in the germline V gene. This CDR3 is CAISESMRSNYGYTF.

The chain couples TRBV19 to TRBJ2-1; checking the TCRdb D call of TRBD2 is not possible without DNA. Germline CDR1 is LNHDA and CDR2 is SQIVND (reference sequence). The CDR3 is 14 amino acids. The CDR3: CASKGSGINSEQFF.

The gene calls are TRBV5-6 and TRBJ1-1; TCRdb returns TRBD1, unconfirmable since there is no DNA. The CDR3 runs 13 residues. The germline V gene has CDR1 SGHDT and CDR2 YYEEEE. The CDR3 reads CASSFRVNTEAFF.

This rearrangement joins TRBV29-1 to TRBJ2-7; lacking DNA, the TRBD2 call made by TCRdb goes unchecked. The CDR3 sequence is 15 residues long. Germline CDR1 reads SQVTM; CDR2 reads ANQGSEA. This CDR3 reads CSVEATRVSGYEQYF.

The chain's CDR3 is CSVETGFSYNEQFF. The chain carries TRBV29-1 and TRBJ2-1; TCRdb designates TRBD1, a call that cannot be tested without DNA. There are 14 residues in the CDR3. Germline CDR1 SQVTM, CDR2 ANQGSEA.

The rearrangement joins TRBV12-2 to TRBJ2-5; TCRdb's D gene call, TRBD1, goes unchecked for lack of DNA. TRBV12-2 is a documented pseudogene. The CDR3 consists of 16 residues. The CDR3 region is CASRLARFSAPVTQYF.

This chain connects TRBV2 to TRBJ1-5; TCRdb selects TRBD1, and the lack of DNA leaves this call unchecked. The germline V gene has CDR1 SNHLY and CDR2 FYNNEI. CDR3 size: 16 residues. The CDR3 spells CASSEGAEYSNQPQHF.

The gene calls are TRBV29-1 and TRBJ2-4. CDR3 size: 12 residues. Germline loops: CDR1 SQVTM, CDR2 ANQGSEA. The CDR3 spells CSSPLAKNIQYF.

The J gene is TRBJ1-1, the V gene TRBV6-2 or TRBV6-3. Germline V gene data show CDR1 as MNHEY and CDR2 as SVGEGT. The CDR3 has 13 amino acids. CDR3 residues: CASTAVLNTEAFF.

CDR3 sequence reads: CSARWAVGTEAFF. V gene TRBV20-1 combines with J gene TRBJ1-1. Per the germline V gene, CDR1 is DFQATT and CDR2 is SNEGSKA (reference sequence). The CDR3 has 13 residues.

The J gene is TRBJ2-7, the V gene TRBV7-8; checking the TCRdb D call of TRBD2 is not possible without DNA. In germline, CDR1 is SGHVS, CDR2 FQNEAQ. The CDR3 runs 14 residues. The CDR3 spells CASSPGGLADEQYF.